Below, one T cell receptor beta chain is given with its context. Authors' methods: Reference gene primer amplification in the assay estimated nucleated cell counts. This table comes from immunoSEQ multiplex PCR, and its TCRdb copy is limited to in-frame clones, with some not included. The V and J calls and clone size come from that table; D and trimming were worked out from the DNA. The table has approximately 30,000 clones, roughly 90% seen once. There are 18 residues in the CDR3. Germline assignment: CDR1 LNHDA and CDR2 SQIVND (reference sequence). The trim removed 0 bases at V and 2 bases at J, leaving 4 bases unmatched. This sample stems from a study of blood T cell repertoires in COVID-19. Study context: COVID-19 samples, acute and convalescent, were from the United States, Italy and Spain. PBMCs, B-cell-depleted T cells, or T cells provided the cDNA or gDNA that made up the material.

The sequence came from a human donor with active COVID-19. The donor label of this sample is uncertain. The gene calls are TRBV19 and TRBJ2-2, with TRBD2 matching 12 bases. Material for sequencing was peripheral blood. The CDR3 is CASSIEASGRANTGELFF. CDR3 DNA sequence: TGTGCCAGTAGTATAGAAGCTAGCGGGAGGGCCAACACCGGGGAGCTGTTTTTT.